This T cell receptor beta chain was retrieved from a study of blood T cell repertoires in COVID-19. Study in general: T cells, B-cell-depleted T cells, or PBMCs supplied cDNA or gDNA.

Germline lookup yields CDR1 MNHEY and CDR2 SVGAGI. The V end was cut by 0 bases, the J end by 8 bases, with 13 bases between. This CDR3 contains 15 residues. Using immunoSEQ multiplex PCR, the repertoire was profiled, and TCRdb retains in-frame clones only, with some absent. This table holds about 130,000 clones, 81% found once. The sequencing sample was made of peripheral blood. V usage is TRBV6-5 and J usage is TRBJ1-4; D is undetermined. This receptor was identified in a woman aged 55-69 years with active or convalescent COVID-19. CDR3 region: CASSYSTGKAEKLFF. CDR3 nucleotides: TGTGCCAGCAGTTACTCGACCGGGAAAGCAGAAAAACTGTTTTTT.